This TCR beta chain was observed in a study of T cell repertoires in cytomegalovirus infection. As for the study in general: It was recently identified HLA-C-restricted and well-studied HLA-B-restricted CMV epitopes that the study used.

Trimming pared 10 bases from V and 7 bases from J, leaving 19 bases between. The CDR3 spans 14 residues. Germline V gives CDR1 KGHDR, CDR2 SFDVKD. This clonotype has a handful of counts. The antigen remains undetermined. Each CDR3 protein gets one entry after TCRdb re-called the reads with MiXCR. The sample includes 550,000 to 850,000 distinct CDR3 sequences, around a third of them seen just once. The V call is TRBV24-1, the J call TRBJ2-1, with D possibly TRBD2 on 6 matching bases. Specimen: cultured PBMCs, collected from culture after CMV antigen stimulation. This clonotype was sampled from a human donor in good health (CMV status not recorded). Some clones in this sample may be carry-over from other donors' samples. CDR3 residues: CATSDGGYDNEQFF. The CDR3 nucleotides read TGTGCCACTTCTGATGGGGGGTATGATAATGAGCAGTTCTTC.